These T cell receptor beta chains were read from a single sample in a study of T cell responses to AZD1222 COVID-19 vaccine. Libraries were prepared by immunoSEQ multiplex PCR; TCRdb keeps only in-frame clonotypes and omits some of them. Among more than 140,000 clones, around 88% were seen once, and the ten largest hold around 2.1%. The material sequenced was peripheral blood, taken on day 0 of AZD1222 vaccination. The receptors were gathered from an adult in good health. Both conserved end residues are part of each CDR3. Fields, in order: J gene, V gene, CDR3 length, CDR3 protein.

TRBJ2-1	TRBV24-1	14	CATSASGTYNEQFF
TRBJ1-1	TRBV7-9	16	CASSLQGPAKNTEAFF
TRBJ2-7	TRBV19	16	CASSIGTAVQIYEQYF
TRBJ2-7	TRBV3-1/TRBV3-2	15	CASSEVLAERYEQYF
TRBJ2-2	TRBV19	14	CASSTGQGTGELFF
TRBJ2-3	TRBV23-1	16	CASSQSPSAGTDTQYF
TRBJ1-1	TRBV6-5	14	CASRRRSGSTEAFF
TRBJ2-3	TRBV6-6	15	CATPHSGMSTDTQYF
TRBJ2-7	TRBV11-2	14	CASSFGTGIYEQYF
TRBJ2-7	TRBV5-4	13	CASSLAQGDEQYF
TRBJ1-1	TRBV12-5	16	CASGPRTGGMNTEAFF
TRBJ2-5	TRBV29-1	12	CSVTHQFETQYF
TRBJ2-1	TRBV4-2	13	CASSQEGRDEQFF
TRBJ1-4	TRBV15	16	CATSRGVQGAVEKLFF
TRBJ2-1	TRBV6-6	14	CASLRDSPSNEQFF
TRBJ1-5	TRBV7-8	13	CASSQQPAQPQHF
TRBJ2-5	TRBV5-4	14	CASSLDGRIETQYF
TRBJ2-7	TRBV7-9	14	CASSPPDRAGEQYF
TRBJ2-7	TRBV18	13	CASSLIEKYEQYF
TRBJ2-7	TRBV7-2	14	CASSSVAGGYEQYF
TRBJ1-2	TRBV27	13	CASSFRQGGGYTF
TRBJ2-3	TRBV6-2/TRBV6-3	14	CASSPRMGGDTQYF
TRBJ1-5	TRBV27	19	CASSYPGQRWEKKSWPQHF
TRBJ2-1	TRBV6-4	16	CASSVLAGATVNEQFF
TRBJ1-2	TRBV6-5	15	CASSYDPGDKNGYTF
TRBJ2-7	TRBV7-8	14	CASHPGGLKYEQYF
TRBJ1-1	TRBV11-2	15	CASSIYGTANTEAFF
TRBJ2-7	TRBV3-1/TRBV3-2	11	CASSQGYEQYF
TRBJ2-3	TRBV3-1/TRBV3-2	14	CASSQNGRADTQYF
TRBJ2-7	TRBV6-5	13	CASSYPSSYEQYF
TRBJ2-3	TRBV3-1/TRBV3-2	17	CASSQEFSLPDTDTQYF
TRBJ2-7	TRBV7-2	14	CASSYQGGSYEQYF
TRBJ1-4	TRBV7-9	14	CASSLVRVNEKLFF
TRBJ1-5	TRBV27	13	CASRIQAGGPQHF
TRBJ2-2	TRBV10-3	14	CAIRVTGGSGELFF
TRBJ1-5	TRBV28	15	CASSLTLTGNQPQHF
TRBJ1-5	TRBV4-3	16	CASSPDRGSFNQPQHF
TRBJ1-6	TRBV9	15	CASSATGEGGSPLHF
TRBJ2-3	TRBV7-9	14	CASHRGGVADTQYF
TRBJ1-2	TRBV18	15	CASSPRTGINYGYTF
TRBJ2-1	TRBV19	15	CASSTAASSYNEQFF
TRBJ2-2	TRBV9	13	CASSARPTGELFF
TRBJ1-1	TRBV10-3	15	CAISEDRGLFTEAFF
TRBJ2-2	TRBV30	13	CAWNYRVDGELFF
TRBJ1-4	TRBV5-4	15	CASSPGTGRVEKLFF
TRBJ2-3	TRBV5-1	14	CASSPATGTDTQYF
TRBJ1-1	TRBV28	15	CASSSTGGRITEAFF